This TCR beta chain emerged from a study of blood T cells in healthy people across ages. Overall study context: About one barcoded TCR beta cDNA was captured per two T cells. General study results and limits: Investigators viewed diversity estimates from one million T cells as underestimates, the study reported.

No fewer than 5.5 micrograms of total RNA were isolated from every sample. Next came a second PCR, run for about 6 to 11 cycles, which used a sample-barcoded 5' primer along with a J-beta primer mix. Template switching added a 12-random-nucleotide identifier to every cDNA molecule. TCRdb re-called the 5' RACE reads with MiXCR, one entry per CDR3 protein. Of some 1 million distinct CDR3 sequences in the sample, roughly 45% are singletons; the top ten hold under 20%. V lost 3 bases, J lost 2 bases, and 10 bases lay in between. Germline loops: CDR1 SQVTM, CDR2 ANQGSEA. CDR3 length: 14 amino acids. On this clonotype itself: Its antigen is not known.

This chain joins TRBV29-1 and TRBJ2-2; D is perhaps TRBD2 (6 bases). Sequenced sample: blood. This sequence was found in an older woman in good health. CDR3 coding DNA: TGCAGCGTTGAGGAGGGGCCAAACACCGGGGAGCTGTTTTTT. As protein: CSVEEGPNTGELFF.